In this sample, the clone carrying this T cell receptor beta chain turned up many times. The data are from a study of T cells in Graves' hyperthyroidism and ophthalmopathy. Germline V gene data show CDR1 as DFQATT and CDR2 as SNEGSKA (reference sequence). V was trimmed by 5 bases and J by 3 bases, leaving 16 bases between them. CDR3 size: 15 residues. The TCR beta CDR3 regions underwent amplification using RNA transcripts as the source. The TCR CDR3 was amplified in a first-round RT-PCR using the HTBI primer set. TCRdb ran MiXCR on the multiplex PCR reads and lists one entry per CDR3 protein. Among 500,000 to 600,000 distinct CDR3 sequences listed, around 15% were seen once.

This sequence joins TRBV20-1 and TRBJ1-4; D ambiguous. The TCR sequence derives from a woman under 30 with Graves' hyperthyroidism. Sequenced sample: blood. Here the CDR3 DNA reads TGCAGTGCTCCCAAGGACGGACTGCCTAATGAAAAACTGTTTTTT. It translates to CSAPKDGLPNEKLFF.